This T cell receptor beta chain came from a study of blood T cell repertoires in COVID-19. Original processing notes: Reference gene primers were amplified, and this amplification served to estimate nucleated cell counts. Clones were read by immunoSEQ multiplex PCR, and TCRdb kept only the in-frame ones, dropping some. V and J calls and clone size follow that table, whereas D and trimming were derived from the DNA. In the table there are approximately 150,000 clones, around four fifths of which are singletons. Clinical history reported by participants formed the basis on which cohorts were assigned. Germline values: CDR1 LNHDA, CDR2 SQIVND (reference sequence). This CDR3 contains 14 residues. V was cut by 7 bases and J by 4 bases, with 16 bases left in between.

The chain combines TRBV19 with TRBJ1-2; D is uncertain. The clonotype originates from a woman aged 40-49 years who had recovered from COVID-19. Sequencing input: PBMCs or T cells enriched from blood (not recorded which). The CDR3 loop reads CASTLAETLYGYTF. In DNA, the CDR3 is TGTGCCAGTACCTTAGCAGAGACCCTCTATGGCTACACCTTC.